This TCR beta chain was observed in a study of CD4+ T cells in melanoma (dated by TCRdb to 2021 to 2024). As for the study more broadly: The study examined neoantigen-specific CD4+ T cells in human melanoma.

Donors were patients with melanoma. The method was the immunoSEQ multiplex PCR assay. Drawn from immuneACCESS, this table holds only the in-frame rearrangements with V and J called that TCRdb kept. Clones are partly lost; checked studies trace under half to an unresolved V gene and leave the rest unexplained. The sample profile shows 13,000 or so clones; roughly three quarters of them were found once. The ten most abundant clones make up about 11% of the sample. The paper as a whole reports these results and caveats: Neoantigen-specific CD4+ T cells in melanoma were reported to show diverse differentiation states. Neoantigen-specific CD4+ T cells were reported to be correlated with the function of CD8+ T cells, macrophages and B cells.

Deletion took 4 bases off V and 4 bases off J, with a span of 10 bases between the germline ends. CDR1 PRHDT and CDR2 FYEKMQ are derived from the germline V gene (reference sequence). The CDR3, from cysteine to phenylalanine, totals 13 residues. Only CDR3 DNA is held: 39 bases, read in frame from base 1. A word on this clone: Its antigen remains unidentified. No clone much larger than this one lies a single base away; base qualities are absent.

This TCR came from a human donor with melanoma. This sequence uses TRBV13 and TRBJ2-5, with the D gene possibly TRBD1 or TRBD2, each one fitting 7 bases. The sample taken for sequencing was cells from a culture (not recorded whether cultured in vitro). The CDR3 protein is CASSSRGGETQYF. Read as DNA, the sequence is TGTGCCAGCAGCTCCAGGGGGGGAGAGACCCAGTACTTC.